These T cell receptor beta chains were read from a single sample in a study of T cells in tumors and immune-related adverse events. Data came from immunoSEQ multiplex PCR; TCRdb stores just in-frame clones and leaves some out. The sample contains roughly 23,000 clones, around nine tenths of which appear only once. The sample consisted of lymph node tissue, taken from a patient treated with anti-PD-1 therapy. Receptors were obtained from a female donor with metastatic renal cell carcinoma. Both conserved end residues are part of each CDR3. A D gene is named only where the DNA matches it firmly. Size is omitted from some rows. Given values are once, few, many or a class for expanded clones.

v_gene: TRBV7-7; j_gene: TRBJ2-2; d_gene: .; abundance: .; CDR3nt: TGTGCTAGCAGCCTGGACGGGGGAGCGGAGCTGTTTTTT; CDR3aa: CASSLDGGAELFF
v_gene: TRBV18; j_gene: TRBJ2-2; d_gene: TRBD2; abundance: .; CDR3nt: TGTGCCAGCTCACCAGAGGGGGGACTAGCCGGAGTGGAGCTGTTTTTT; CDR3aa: CASSPEGGLAGVELFF
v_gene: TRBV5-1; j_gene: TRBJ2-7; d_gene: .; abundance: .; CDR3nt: TGCGCCAGCAGCTTGGAGGGCCGGGGAGAGCAGTACTTC; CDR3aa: CASSLEGRGEQYF
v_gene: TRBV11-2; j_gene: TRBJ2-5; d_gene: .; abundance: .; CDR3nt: TGTGCCAGCAGCTTAGCAGGGGACCAGACCCAGTACTTC; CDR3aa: CASSLAGDQTQYF
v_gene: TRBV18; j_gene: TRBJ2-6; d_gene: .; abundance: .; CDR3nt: TGTGCCAGCTCAGGACGGGTAGGGGCCAACGTCCTGACTTTC; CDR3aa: CASSGRVGANVLTF
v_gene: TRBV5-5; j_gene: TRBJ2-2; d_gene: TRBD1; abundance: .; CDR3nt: TGTGCCAGCAGCGGCCGGACAGGGGATACCGGGGAGCTGTTTTTT; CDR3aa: CASSGRTGDTGELFF
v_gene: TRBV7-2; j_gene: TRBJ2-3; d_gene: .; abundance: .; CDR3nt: TGTGCCAGCAGCCCCCCTCGCAGGGGTAGCACAGATACGCAGTATTTT; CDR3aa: CASSPPRRGSTDTQYF
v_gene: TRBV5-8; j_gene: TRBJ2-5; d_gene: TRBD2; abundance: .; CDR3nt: TGTGCCAGCAGCTTGGGGACTAGCGGGAGCAGGGAGACCCAGTACTTC; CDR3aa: CASSLGTSGSRETQYF
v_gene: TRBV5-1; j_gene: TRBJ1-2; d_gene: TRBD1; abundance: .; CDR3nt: TGCGCCAGCAAGGGACAGGGAACCGATGGCTACACCTTC; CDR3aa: CASKGQGTDGYTF
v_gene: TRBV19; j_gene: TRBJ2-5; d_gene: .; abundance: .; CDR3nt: TGTGCCAGTAGTATCGATCACGGATTGAGGGGGGAGACCCAGTACTTC; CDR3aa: CASSIDHGLRGETQYF
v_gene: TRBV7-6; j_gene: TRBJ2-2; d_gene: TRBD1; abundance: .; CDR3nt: TGTGCCAGCAGCCATGGGACAGGCAGACATACCGGGGAGCTGTTTTTT; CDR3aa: CASSHGTGRHTGELFF
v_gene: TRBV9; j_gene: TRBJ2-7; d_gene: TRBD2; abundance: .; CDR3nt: TGTGCCAGCAGCGTAGCCCTAGCGGACTCCTACGAGCAGTACTTC; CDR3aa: CASSVALADSYEQYF
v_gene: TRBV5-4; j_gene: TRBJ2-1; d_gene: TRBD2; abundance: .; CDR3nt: TGTGCCAGCAGCTTTGGTCTAGCGGGCAATGAGCAGTTCTTC; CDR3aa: CASSFGLAGNEQFF
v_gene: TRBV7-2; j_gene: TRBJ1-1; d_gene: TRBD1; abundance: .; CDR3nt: TGTGCCAGCAGCTTAGGGACAGGGGGAAACACTGAAGCTTTCTTT; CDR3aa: CASSLGTGGNTEAFF
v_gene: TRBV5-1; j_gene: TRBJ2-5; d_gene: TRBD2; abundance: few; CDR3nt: TGCGCCAGCAGCTTGGAGGCGGGAGGGCCCGGGACCCAGTACTTC; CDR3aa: CASSLEAGGPGTQYF
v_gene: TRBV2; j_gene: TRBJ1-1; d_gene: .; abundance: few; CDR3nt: TGTGCCAGCAGAGAGGGTCCGGGCACTGAAGCTTTCTTT; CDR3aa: CASREGPGTEAFF
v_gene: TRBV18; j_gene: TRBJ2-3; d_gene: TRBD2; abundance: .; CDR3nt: TGTGCCAGCTCACCGGGACTAGGACGGTTAGGAGATACGCAGTATTTT; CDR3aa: CASSPGLGRLGDTQYF
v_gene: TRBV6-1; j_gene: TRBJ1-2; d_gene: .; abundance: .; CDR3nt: TGTGCCAGCAGTGCCAGGTATGGCTACACCTTC; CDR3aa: CASSARYGYTF
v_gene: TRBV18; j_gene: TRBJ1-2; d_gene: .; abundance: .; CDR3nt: TGTGCCAGCTCACCATCGACAGGTCCTAACTATGGCTACACCTTC; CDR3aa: CASSPSTGPNYGYTF
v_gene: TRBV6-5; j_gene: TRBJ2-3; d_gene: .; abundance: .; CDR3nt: TGTGCCAGCAGCGCCGGAACAGATACGCAGTATTTT; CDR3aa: CASSAGTDTQYF
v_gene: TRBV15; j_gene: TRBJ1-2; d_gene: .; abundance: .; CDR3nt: TGTGCCACCAGCAGGCTACGGGACTCAGCTAACTATGGCTACACCTTC; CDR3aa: CATSRLRDSANYGYTF
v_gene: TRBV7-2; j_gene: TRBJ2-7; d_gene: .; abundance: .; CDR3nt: TGTGCCAGCAGCTTTCTAACAGGGCTTGGGAACGAGCAGTACTTC; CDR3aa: CASSFLTGLGNEQYF
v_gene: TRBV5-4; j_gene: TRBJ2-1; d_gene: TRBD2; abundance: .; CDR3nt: TGTGCCAGCAGCTTGGAATTGAGACTAGCGGGAAATGAGCAGTTCTTC; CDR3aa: CASSLELRLAGNEQFF
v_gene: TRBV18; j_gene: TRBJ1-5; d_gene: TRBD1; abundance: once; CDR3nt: TGTGCCAGCTCGGCCGGACAGGAGAATCAGCCCCAGCATTTT; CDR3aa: CASSAGQENQPQHF
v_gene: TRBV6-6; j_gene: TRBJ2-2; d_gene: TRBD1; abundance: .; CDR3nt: TGTGCCAGCAGCCGGGACAGGGGAACCGGGGAGCTGTTTTTT; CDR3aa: CASSRDRGTGELFF
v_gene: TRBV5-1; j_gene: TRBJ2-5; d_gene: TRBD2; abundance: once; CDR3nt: TGCGCCAGCAGCCCATTTTTAGCGTCTAGCGGGGCCCAAGAGACCCAGTACTTC; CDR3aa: CASSPFLASSGAQETQYF
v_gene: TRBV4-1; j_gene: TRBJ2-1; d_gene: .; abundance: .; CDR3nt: TGCGCCAGCAGCCAAGCGGAGGGGTCAAGCTCCTACAATGAGCAGTTCTTC; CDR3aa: CASSQAEGSSSYNEQFF
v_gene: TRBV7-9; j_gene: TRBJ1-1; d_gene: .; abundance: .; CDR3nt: TGTGCCAGCAGCTTAGATCTGGGGTTGAGCACTGAAGCTTTCTTT; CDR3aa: CASSLDLGLSTEAFF
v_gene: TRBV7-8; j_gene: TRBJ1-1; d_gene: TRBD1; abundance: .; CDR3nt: TGTGCCAGCAGCTTAGCGGGACAGGCATTCGAAGCTTTCTTT; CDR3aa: CASSLAGQAFEAFF
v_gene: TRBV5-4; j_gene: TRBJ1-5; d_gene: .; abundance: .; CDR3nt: TGTGCCAGCAGCAATCCCAGGGAGCCAGGTCAGCCCCAGCATTTT; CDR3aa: CASSNPREPGQPQHF
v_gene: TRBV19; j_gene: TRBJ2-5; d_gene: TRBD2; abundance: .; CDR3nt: TGTGCCAGTAGTCTTTTGTCTAGCGGGATAGAGACCCAGTACTTC; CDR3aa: CASSLLSSGIETQYF
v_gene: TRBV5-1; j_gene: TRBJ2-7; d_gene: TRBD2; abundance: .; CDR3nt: TGCGCCAGCAGCTGGATAGCGGGAGGCTTCTACGAGCAGTACTTC; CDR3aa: CASSWIAGGFYEQYF
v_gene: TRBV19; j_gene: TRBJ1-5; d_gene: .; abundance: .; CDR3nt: TGTGTTACTGGGGGGACGAGTGGTCAGCCCCAGCATTTT; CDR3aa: CVTGGTSGQPQHF
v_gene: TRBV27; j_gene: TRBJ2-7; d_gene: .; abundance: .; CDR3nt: TGTGCCAGCGGAGACAGCATCCCGGGTAAAGAGCAGTACTTC; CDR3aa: CASGDSIPGKEQYF
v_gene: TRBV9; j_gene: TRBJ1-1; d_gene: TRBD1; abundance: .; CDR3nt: TGTGCCAGCAGCGTGTCGACGACAGGGGGGGCTTTCTTT; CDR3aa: CASSVSTTGGAFF
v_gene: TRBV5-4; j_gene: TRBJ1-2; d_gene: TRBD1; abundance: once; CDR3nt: TGTGCCAGCAGTCGACGGGACAGCTCCTATGGCTACACCTTC; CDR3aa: CASSRRDSSYGYTF
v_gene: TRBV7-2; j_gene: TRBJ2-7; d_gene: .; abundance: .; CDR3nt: TGTGCCAGCAGCTCTCCCCTATCCGGGAGTTTCTCTGCTACCTACGAGCAGTACTTC; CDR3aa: CASSSPLSGSFSATYEQYF
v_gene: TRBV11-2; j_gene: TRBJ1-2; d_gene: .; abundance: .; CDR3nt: TGTGCCAGCACCACAGAGTTAGTCTTGCGTGGCTACACCTTC; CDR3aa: CASTTELVLRGYTF
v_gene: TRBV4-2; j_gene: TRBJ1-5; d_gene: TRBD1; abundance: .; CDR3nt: TGTGCCAGCAGCCCAAGCGACAGGGGGCAGGGTCAGCCCCAGCATTTT; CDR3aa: CASSPSDRGQGQPQHF
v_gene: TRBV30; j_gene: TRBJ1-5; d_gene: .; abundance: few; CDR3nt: TGTGCCTGGAGTGGAGGGCTCAATCAGCCCCAGCATTTT; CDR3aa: CAWSGGLNQPQHF
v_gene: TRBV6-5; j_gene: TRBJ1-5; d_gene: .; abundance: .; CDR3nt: TGTGCCAGCAGTTACACCGGGGATGGCAATCAGCCCCAGCATTTT; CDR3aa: CASSYTGDGNQPQHF
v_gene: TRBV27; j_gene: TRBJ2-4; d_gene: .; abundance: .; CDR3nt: TGTGCCAGCAGTCCACTGGGGGGGGCGATCCGCCCAATGGCCAAAAACATTCAGTACTTC; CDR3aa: CASSPLGGAIRPMAKNIQYF
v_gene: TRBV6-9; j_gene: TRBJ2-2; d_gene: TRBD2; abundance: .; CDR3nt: TGTGCCAGCACCCACTACCGGGCTAGCGGATCGAACACCGGGGAGCTGTTTTTT; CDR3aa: CASTHYRASGSNTGELFF
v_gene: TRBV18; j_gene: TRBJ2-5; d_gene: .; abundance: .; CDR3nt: TGTGCCAGCTCACCGCAACATGCAGGAGAGACCCAGTACTTC; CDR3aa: CASSPQHAGETQYF
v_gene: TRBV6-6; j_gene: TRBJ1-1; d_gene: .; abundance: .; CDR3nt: TGTGCCAGCAGTTACTCGGGGGAGAACACTGAAGCTTTCTTT; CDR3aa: CASSYSGENTEAFF
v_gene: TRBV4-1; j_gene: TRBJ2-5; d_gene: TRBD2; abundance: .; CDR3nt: TGCGCCAGCAGCCAAGGGTCACTAGCGGGTGGGGTTGGGGAGACCCAGTACTTC; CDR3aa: CASSQGSLAGGVGETQYF